Listed below are T cell receptor beta chains from one sample, sequenced in a study of T cell responses to AZD1222 COVID-19 vaccine. Repertoires were generated with immunoSEQ multiplex PCR, while TCRdb's copy carries only in-frame clones and drops some. The table records roughly 130,000 clones, roughly 87% of them present only once. Sequencing was performed on peripheral blood, taken on day 0 of AZD1222 vaccination. These receptors originate from an adult in good health. Both conserved end residues are part of each CDR3. The order of the fields is D gene, clone size, J gene, V gene, CDR3 DNA, CDR3 protein. D genes are given only for firm matches. Clone size is given for some rows only: seen once, a few or many times, or a class if the clone is expanded.

d_gene: NA
abundance: NA
j_gene: TRBJ1-5
v_gene: TRBV30
CDR3nt: TGTGCCTGGAGTGCGAGACAGCAAGACCAGCCCCAGCATTTT
CDR3aa: CAWSARQQDQPQHF

d_gene: TRBD1
abundance: NA
j_gene: TRBJ1-3
v_gene: TRBV7-9
CDR3nt: TGTGCCAGCAGCCCGGACAGGGGGCAAGGAAACACCATATATTTT
CDR3aa: CASSPDRGQGNTIYF

d_gene: NA
abundance: NA
j_gene: TRBJ2-3
v_gene: TRBV2
CDR3nt: TGTGCCAGCAGTATGGAGGGACGAGATACGCAGTATTTT
CDR3aa: CASSMEGRDTQYF

d_gene: NA
abundance: NA
j_gene: TRBJ2-3
v_gene: TRBV7-3
CDR3nt: TGTGCCAGCAGCTTAAGAGTGGGGACTTCCACTAGCACAGATACGCAGTATTTT
CDR3aa: CASSLRVGTSTSTDTQYF

d_gene: TRBD1
abundance: NA
j_gene: TRBJ2-6
v_gene: TRBV9
CDR3nt: TGTGCCAGCAGCGCGACAGGGGGCGCTGGGGCCAACGTCCTGACTTTC
CDR3aa: CASSATGGAGANVLTF

d_gene: NA
abundance: NA
j_gene: TRBJ2-3
v_gene: TRBV5-4
CDR3nt: TGTGCCAGCAGCTTGGGGGCGGGATTCACAGATACGCAGTATTTT
CDR3aa: CASSLGAGFTDTQYF

d_gene: NA
abundance: NA
j_gene: TRBJ2-5
v_gene: TRBV6-5
CDR3nt: TGTGCCAGCAGTTACTCGAGTCAAGGGGGACCGGCGACCCAGTACTTC
CDR3aa: CASSYSSQGGPATQYF

d_gene: NA
abundance: NA
j_gene: TRBJ1-1
v_gene: TRBV7-9
CDR3nt: TGTGCGTACGGGATCACTGAAGCTTTCTTT
CDR3aa: CAYGITEAFF

d_gene: TRBD1
abundance: NA
j_gene: TRBJ1-2
v_gene: TRBV28
CDR3nt: TGTGCCAGCAGTAGTACAGGGGTAAACTATGGCTACACCTTC
CDR3aa: CASSSTGVNYGYTF

d_gene: NA
abundance: NA
j_gene: TRBJ2-5
v_gene: TRBV5-1
CDR3nt: TGCGCCAGCAGCTTGGCCACCCGCGGAGAGACCCAGTACTTC
CDR3aa: CASSLATRGETQYF

d_gene: NA
abundance: NA
j_gene: TRBJ2-7
v_gene: TRBV5-1
CDR3nt: TGCGCCAGCAGCCCGACAGGAGGAGCTACCTACGAGCAGTACTTC
CDR3aa: CASSPTGGATYEQYF

d_gene: NA
abundance: NA
j_gene: TRBJ2-2
v_gene: TRBV28
CDR3nt: TGTGCCAGCAGTTTTGGAAACGGGGAGCTGTTTTTT
CDR3aa: CASSFGNGELFF

d_gene: NA
abundance: few
j_gene: TRBJ1-2
v_gene: TRBV19
CDR3nt: TGTGCGAGCAGGGAAGAATATGGCTACACCTTC
CDR3aa: CASREEYGYTF

d_gene: TRBD1
abundance: few
j_gene: TRBJ1-6
v_gene: TRBV28
CDR3nt: TGTGCCAGCAACCCTCCTGACAGGGCGGGTTCACCCCTCCACTTT
CDR3aa: CASNPPDRAGSPLHF

d_gene: NA
abundance: NA
j_gene: TRBJ1-1
v_gene: TRBV10-3
CDR3nt: TGTGCCATCGGTGCGGGGACTTGGGGGCAGGGTGAAGCTTTCTTT
CDR3aa: CAIGAGTWGQGEAFF

d_gene: TRBD1
abundance: few
j_gene: TRBJ1-1
v_gene: TRBV7-9
CDR3nt: TGTGCCAGCAGCTCGGGACAGGGACAACGAACTGAAGCTTTCTTT
CDR3aa: CASSSGQGQRTEAFF

d_gene: NA
abundance: NA
j_gene: TRBJ1-2
v_gene: TRBV28
CDR3nt: TGTGCCAGCAGTAGTACCTATGGCTACACCTTC
CDR3aa: CASSSTYGYTF

d_gene: NA
abundance: NA
j_gene: TRBJ2-2
v_gene: TRBV6-5
CDR3nt: TGTGCCAGCAGTTACGATAACACCGGGGAGCTGTTTTTT
CDR3aa: CASSYDNTGELFF

d_gene: NA
abundance: NA
j_gene: TRBJ1-1
v_gene: TRBV5-1
CDR3nt: TGCGCCAGCAGCCCGTCGACAGGTTCCAACACTGAAGCTTTCTTT
CDR3aa: CASSPSTGSNTEAFF

d_gene: TRBD1
abundance: NA
j_gene: TRBJ2-5
v_gene: TRBV3-1/TRBV3-2
CDR3nt: TGTGCCAGCAGCCGCGGACAGGGGAGGGAGACCCAGTACTTC
CDR3aa: CASSRGQGRETQYF

d_gene: TRBD1
abundance: NA
j_gene: TRBJ2-3
v_gene: TRBV11-2
CDR3nt: TGTGCCAGCAGCCCGAATACAGGGGGCACAGATACGCAGTATTTT
CDR3aa: CASSPNTGGTDTQYF

d_gene: TRBD1
abundance: NA
j_gene: TRBJ2-1
v_gene: TRBV11-3
CDR3nt: TGTGCCAGCAGCATTGGGACAGGCCGAGGTGAGCAGTTCTTC
CDR3aa: CASSIGTGRGEQFF

d_gene: NA
abundance: NA
j_gene: TRBJ2-3
v_gene: TRBV4-1
CDR3nt: TGCGCCAGCAGCCAAGTTCATGGGGGGGATACGCAGTATTTT
CDR3aa: CASSQVHGGDTQYF

d_gene: NA
abundance: NA
j_gene: TRBJ2-2
v_gene: TRBV7-3
CDR3nt: TGTGCCAGCAGCCCGGCCCTTTCGGGGGCCGCGGGGTACGGGGAGCTGTTTTTT
CDR3aa: CASSPALSGAAGYGELFF

d_gene: TRBD1
abundance: NA
j_gene: TRBJ1-4
v_gene: TRBV5-5
CDR3nt: TGTGCCAGCAGCTTTCCGACAGGGGAGGAGGCTTTT
CDR3aa: CASSFPTGEEAF

d_gene: TRBD2
abundance: NA
j_gene: TRBJ2-3
v_gene: TRBV24-1
CDR3nt: TGTGCCACCAGCACAGCGGGGGGGCCGGGGACAGATACGCAGTATTTT
CDR3aa: CATSTAGGPGTDTQYF

d_gene: TRBD1
abundance: NA
j_gene: TRBJ2-2
v_gene: TRBV5-1
CDR3nt: TGCGCCAGCAGCCCAGGACAGGGGGCGAGCACCGGGGAGCTGTTTTTT
CDR3aa: CASSPGQGASTGELFF

d_gene: NA
abundance: NA
j_gene: TRBJ1-1
v_gene: TRBV30
CDR3nt: TGTGCCTGGAGCGGGGGGGCCCAAGCTTTCTTT
CDR3aa: CAWSGGAQAFF

d_gene: TRBD1
abundance: NA
j_gene: TRBJ2-1
v_gene: TRBV9
CDR3nt: TGTGCCAGCAGCACCCGGACAGGGAGCTCCTACAATGAGCAGTTCTTC
CDR3aa: CASSTRTGSSYNEQFF

d_gene: TRBD1
abundance: NA
j_gene: TRBJ1-2
v_gene: TRBV3-1/TRBV3-2
CDR3nt: TGTGCCAGCAGTCAACAGGGGGCGAATGGCTACACCTTC
CDR3aa: CASSQQGANGYTF

d_gene: NA
abundance: NA
j_gene: TRBJ2-1
v_gene: TRBV4-1
CDR3nt: TGCGCCAGCAGCCAGGGGAGCGGAGGTGAGCAGTTCTTC
CDR3aa: CASSQGSGGEQFF

d_gene: TRBD2
abundance: once
j_gene: TRBJ2-2
v_gene: TRBV5-4
CDR3nt: TGTGCCAGCAGCCCAAGACTAGCGGGGGTCAACACCGGGGAGCTGTTTTTT
CDR3aa: CASSPRLAGVNTGELFF

d_gene: NA
abundance: NA
j_gene: TRBJ2-7
v_gene: TRBV28
CDR3nt: TGTGCCAGCACCCAGGTCCCGGGGACCCGGTACGAGCAGTACTTC
CDR3aa: CASTQVPGTRYEQYF

d_gene: NA
abundance: NA
j_gene: TRBJ1-2
v_gene: TRBV12-3/TRBV12-4
CDR3nt: TGTGCCAGCAGTCGGGGGGGCTATGGCTACACCTTC
CDR3aa: CASSRGGYGYTF

d_gene: NA
abundance: NA
j_gene: TRBJ1-5
v_gene: TRBV28
CDR3nt: TGTGCCAGCAGTTTCGCTATTGGGATCTACAATCAGCCCCAGCATTTT
CDR3aa: CASSFAIGIYNQPQHF

d_gene: NA
abundance: NA
j_gene: TRBJ2-2
v_gene: TRBV9
CDR3nt: TGTGCCAGCAGTCCCACACCCGGGGAGCTGTTTTTT
CDR3aa: CASSPTPGELFF

d_gene: NA
abundance: NA
j_gene: TRBJ1-5
v_gene: TRBV19
CDR3nt: TGTGCCAGTAGTCCCTCCCGGGGGGGGGATAGCAATCAGCCCCAGCATTTT
CDR3aa: CASSPSRGGDSNQPQHF

d_gene: NA
abundance: NA
j_gene: TRBJ2-2
v_gene: TRBV28
CDR3nt: TGTGCCAGCAGTTGGGGGAACACCGGGGAGCTGTTTTTT
CDR3aa: CASSWGNTGELFF

d_gene: NA
abundance: NA
j_gene: TRBJ1-2
v_gene: TRBV6-5
CDR3nt: TGTGCCAGCATAGGGTGGCAGGGAGGTGGCTACACCTTC
CDR3aa: CASIGWQGGGYTF

d_gene: TRBD1
abundance: NA
j_gene: TRBJ1-5
v_gene: TRBV28
CDR3nt: TGTGCCAGCAGTTTGGCCGGGACAGGGGCTCAGCCCCAGCATTTT
CDR3aa: CASSLAGTGAQPQHF

d_gene: NA
abundance: NA
j_gene: TRBJ2-2
v_gene: TRBV19
CDR3nt: TGTGCCAGTAGTATCGGGGGCGGTTCCGGGGAGCTGTTTTTT
CDR3aa: CASSIGGGSGELFF

d_gene: TRBD1
abundance: NA
j_gene: TRBJ1-2
v_gene: TRBV5-6
CDR3nt: TGTGCCAGCAGCCCGGGACAGGGGGCCTATGGCTACACCTTC
CDR3aa: CASSPGQGAYGYTF

d_gene: TRBD1
abundance: few
j_gene: TRBJ1-2
v_gene: TRBV6-5
CDR3nt: TGTGCCAGCAGTAACACAGGGGGCTACTATGGCTACACCTTC
CDR3aa: CASSNTGGYYGYTF

d_gene: TRBD1
abundance: NA
j_gene: TRBJ1-3
v_gene: TRBV29-1
CDR3nt: TGCAGCGTCTCCGGGACAGTCAGCTCTGGAAACACCATATATTTT
CDR3aa: CSVSGTVSSGNTIYF

d_gene: NA
abundance: NA
j_gene: TRBJ1-6
v_gene: TRBV6-5
CDR3nt: TGTGCCAGCAGATACAGAGGAAATTCACCCCTCCACTTT
CDR3aa: CASRYRGNSPLHF

d_gene: NA
abundance: once
j_gene: TRBJ1-1
v_gene: TRBV6-2/TRBV6-3
CDR3nt: TGTGCCAGCAGCCGCGGGGGGTCCGTAATGGGCACTGAAGCTTTCTTT
CDR3aa: CASSRGGSVMGTEAFF

d_gene: NA
abundance: NA
j_gene: TRBJ2-5
v_gene: TRBV5-8
CDR3nt: TGTGCCAGCAGCTCCAGGGGGGGTCAAGAGACCCAGTACTTC
CDR3aa: CASSSRGGQETQYF

d_gene: NA
abundance: NA
j_gene: TRBJ2-7
v_gene: TRBV5-4
CDR3nt: TGTGCCAGCAGCCCGCGAGGAGGGACCTACGAGCAGTACTTC
CDR3aa: CASSPRGGTYEQYF

d_gene: NA
abundance: NA
j_gene: TRBJ2-3
v_gene: TRBV9
CDR3nt: TGTGCCAGCTCTACCACAGATACGCAGTATTTT
CDR3aa: CASSTTDTQYF

d_gene: NA
abundance: NA
j_gene: TRBJ1-1
v_gene: TRBV12-3/TRBV12-4
CDR3nt: TGTGCCAGCAGTTATAACGAAGCTTTCTTT
CDR3aa: CASSYNEAFF

d_gene: NA
abundance: NA
j_gene: TRBJ1-4
v_gene: TRBV19
CDR3nt: TGTGCCAGTAGTATAGTGGGAGGGAATGAAAAACTGTTTTTT
CDR3aa: CASSIVGGNEKLFF

d_gene: NA
abundance: few
j_gene: TRBJ1-2
v_gene: TRBV6-5
CDR3nt: TGTGCCAGCAGTTACTCTTCAGGGGCTAACGGCTACACCTTC
CDR3aa: CASSYSSGANGYTF

d_gene: NA
abundance: NA
j_gene: TRBJ1-5
v_gene: TRBV7-2
CDR3nt: TGTGCCAGCACCTGGGGGGGAGAACCTAATCAGCCCCAGCATTTT
CDR3aa: CASTWGGEPNQPQHF

d_gene: NA
abundance: few
j_gene: TRBJ1-2
v_gene: TRBV5-1
CDR3nt: TGCGCCAGCAGCGCGCAACAGTCTTTTGGCTACACCTTC
CDR3aa: CASSAQQSFGYTF

d_gene: NA
abundance: once
j_gene: TRBJ1-2
v_gene: TRBV5-1
CDR3nt: TGCGCCAGCAGCTTGGCTATCGGGGCTAACTATGGCTACACCTTC
CDR3aa: CASSLAIGANYGYTF